One sample yielded the 19 T cell receptor beta chains listed below, sequenced in a study of regulatory T cells in long-lasting Graves disease. The time point: newly diagnosed GD, antithyroid drugs for less than 3 months. Researchers made the TCR library from RNA that was extracted from PBMCs. The TCR beta library used iRepertoire HTBI primers with Arm-PCR amplification of CDR3. MiXCR, applied by TCRdb to the multiplex PCR reads, yields one record per CDR3 protein. The sample has under 250,000 distinct CDR3 sequences, 20% seen once; the top ten hold more than 11%. The source material was peripheral blood mononuclear cells (PBMCs), sampled at new diagnosis, from a patient treated with antithyroid drugs. The receptors here all came from a female donor with Graves disease.

Worth noting for this clonotype: A much bigger clone sits one base away, suggesting this may be a read error. This chain links TRBV18 with TRBJ1-2; D not resolved. V lost 8 bases to trimming and J lost 8 bases, with 18 bases between them. This CDR3 is 13 amino acids long. In germline, CDR1 is KGHSH, CDR2 LQKENI. This CDR3 is CASPLGPAGGYTF. The CDR3 DNA reads as TGTGCCAGCCCACTTGGCCCCGCCGGGGGCTACACCTTC. The entire variable domain, with the rest obtained from reference TRBV18 and TRBJ1-2, is as follows: NAGVMQNPRHLVRRRGQEARLRCSPMKGHSHVYWYRQLPEEGLKFMVYLQKENIIDESGMPKERFSAEFPKEGPSILRIQQVVRGDSAAYFCASPLGPAGGYTFGSGTRLTVV.

This clonotype has a handful of counts. The V and J genes are TRBV19 and TRBJ2-3, with unresolved D. The germline V and J ends were trimmed by 0 bases and 7 bases, with 5 bases remaining between them. CDR1 and CDR2 from the germline V gene are LNHDA and SQIVND (reference sequence). This CDR3 spans 12 amino acids. In nucleotides, the CDR3 is TGTGCCAGTAGTATAGATCTGTATACGCAGTATTTT. Its protein product is CASSIDLYTQYF. Supplemented by reference TRBV19 and TRBJ2-3, the full variable domain reads DGGITQSPKYLFRKEGQNVTLSCEQNLNHDAMYWYRQDPGQGLRLIYYSQIVNDFQKGDIAEGYSVSREKKESFPLTVTSAQKNPTAFYLCASSIDLYTQYFGPGTRLTVL.

Only a few counts were recorded for this clonotype. J is TRBJ2-5 and V is TRBV9; weak D call: TRBD1 (5 bases). Germline V gives CDR1 SGDLS, CDR2 YYNGEE. The CDR3 covers 15 residues. The ends were cut back, 1 base at V and 1 base at J, with 11 bases in the middle. CDR3 residues: CASSVFGDSQETQYF. The CDR3 DNA reads as TGTGCCAGCAGCGTATTCGGCGACAGCCAAGAGACCCAGTACTTC.

A remark on this clonotype: This may come from a read error, since a much larger clone is one base off. This chain connects TRBV5-1 to TRBJ1-2; possibly TRBD1 for D (6 bases). This CDR3 has 15 amino acids. Looked up from germline, CDR1 is SGHRS and CDR2 is YFSETQ. V gave up 0 bases and J gave up 2 bases, with 11 bases separating them. DNA for the CDR3: TGCGCCAGCAGCTTGGCCGGGGGCTCGAACTATGGCTACACCTTC. It codes for CASSLAGGSNYGYTF.

This clonotype was seen only a few times. This sequence joins TRBV10-1 and TRBJ2-3; D call uncertain. Germline V gene data show CDR1 as WNHNN and CDR2 as SYGVQD (reference sequence). CDR3 size: 14 residues. V lost 3 bases, J lost 6 bases, and 13 bases lay in between. In DNA form, the CDR3 reads TGCGCCAGCAGTGAAACCTCCTACAAGGATACGCAGTATTTT. It is translated as CASSETSYKDTQYF.

Many counts were recorded for this clonotype. The V call is TRBV6-1, the J call TRBJ1-1; TRBD1 aligns across 7 bases. Germline values: CDR1 MNHNS, CDR2 SASEGT. This CDR3 comprises 11 residues. Unmatched junction bases numbered 3, after V lost 8 bases and J lost 6 bases. DNA of the CDR3: TGTGCCAGCCGTAGGGGGCCTGAAGCTTTCTTT. Translating it yields CASRRGPEAFF.

About this clonotype itself: A much more abundant neighbour one base away suggests this may be a read error. V and J are TRBV7-9 and TRBJ2-7; D is uncertain. Germline V gene data show CDR1 as SEHNR and CDR2 as FQNEAQ (reference sequence). CDR3 length equals 16 residues. V shed 7 bases and J shed 4 bases, with 23 bases lying between them. The CDR3 bases are TGTGCCAGCACCATGATCAGTTTGCCAAGTCCTTACGAGCAGTACTTC. Encoded protein: CASTMISLPSPYEQYF.

This clonotype has at least ten counts. V and J are TRBV6-1 and TRBJ2-1, with 7 bases matching TRBD2. V was clipped by 5 bases and J by 10 bases; unmatched bases: 5. The V gene's germline CDR1 is MNHNS and CDR2 SASEGT. This CDR3 has 12 residues. The CDR3 DNA is TGTGCCAGCAGTCCCGGGGGGTTGGAGCAGTTCTTC. Translating it yields CASSPGGLEQFF.

This clonotype was counted ten times or more. The chain employs TRBV5-6 and TRBJ1-5, with D perhaps matching TRBD1 (5 bases). The CDR3 has 14 residues. The germline V gene has CDR1 SGHDT and CDR2 YYEEEE. V was trimmed by 2 bases and J by 0 bases, leaving 6 bases between them. CDR3 nucleotides: TGTGCCAGCAGCTTCACAGGTAGCAATCAGCCCCAGCATTTT. It is translated as CASSFTGSNQPQHF.

With respect to this clonotype: Since a far larger clone is one base different, this is likely a read error. The rearrangement links TRBV12-3 or TRBV12-4 to TRBJ2-7; TRBD2 aligns across 7 bases. This CDR3 contains 14 residues. J gave up 5 bases and V 8 bases, and 12 bases lay outside the gene matches. The CDR3: CASFRAGVGDEQYF. The CDR3, as DNA: TGTGCCAGCTTCCGTGCGGGAGTCGGGGACGAGCAGTACTTC.

This clonotype has only a few counts. The chain joins TRBV6-5 to TRBJ1-5; TRBD1 matches 7 bases. The ends lost 4 bases at V and 6 bases at J; junction bases unmatched: 9. The CDR3 sequence is 15 residues long. Germline V gene sequence: CDR1 MNHEY, CDR2 SVGAGI. The CDR3 protein is CASSSQDRVRQPQHF. The DNA of the CDR3 is TGTGCCAGCAGTTCCCAAGACAGGGTACGTCAGCCCCAGCATTTT.

The rearrangement joins TRBV7-2 to TRBJ2-3; D tentatively reads TRBD1 or TRBD2 (5 bases each). The V and J ends lost 3 bases and 2 bases respectively, with 12 bases between them. Germline CDR1 is SGHTA and CDR2 is FQGNSA. The CDR3 has 15 residues. The CDR3 bases are TGTGCCAGCAGCTTTTCCGGGACCACCACAGATACGCAGTATTTT. It specifies CASSFSGTTTDTQYF.

This clonotype was found many times. This chain connects TRBV24-1 to TRBJ1-1; D is ambiguous. Germline loops: CDR1 KGHDR, CDR2 SFDVKD. The CDR3 runs to 12 residues. Trimming pared 1 base from V and 3 bases from J, leaving 2 bases between. The chain's CDR3 is CATSDFDTEAFF. Here the CDR3 DNA reads TGTGCCACCAGTGATTTTGACACTGAAGCTTTCTTT.

This clonotype came up a few times. The chain carries TRBV29-1 and TRBJ2-5; TRBD1 aligns across 7 bases. From germline, CDR1 is SQVTM and CDR2 ANQGSEA. This CDR3 region has 13 residues. The J segment lost 4 bases and the V segment lost 7 bases, leaving 9 bases of the junction unmatched. The CDR3 bases are TGCAGCGCCTCCCCAGGGGGTGGAGAGACCCAGTACTTC. As protein: CSASPGGGETQYF.

This clonotype was found many times. The DNA for the CDR3 is TGTGCCAGCAGCCAGGACAGGGTTGAGCAGTTCTTC. Translation: CASSQDRVEQFF. The V call is TRBV12-3 or TRBV12-4, the J call TRBJ2-1, with 8 bases that match TRBD1. The CDR3 is made up of 12 amino acids. Germline trimming cut 6 bases from V and 9 bases from J; bases unmatched to any gene: 4.

This clonotype occurred many times. This chain joins TRBV24-1 and TRBJ2-1; D is uncertain. The CDR3 runs 13 residues. CDR1 and CDR2 from the germline V gene are KGHDR and SFDVKD. V dropped 5 bases and J dropped 6 bases, with 10 bases sitting between them. CDR3 DNA: TGTGCCACCAGTGGACCTAGAGTCAATGAGCAGTTCTTC. It yields the protein CATSGPRVNEQFF.

CDR3 bases: TGCGCCAGCAGTGAAGGGGGTCAGCCCCAGCATTTT. It translates to CASSEGGQPQHF. This chain joins TRBV10-1 and TRBJ1-5; maybe TRBD1 (6 bases). CDR3 length: 12 amino acids. The germline gives CDR1 WNHNN, CDR2 SYGVQD (reference sequence). Trimming left V 3 bases short and J 6 bases short, with 6 bases between.

Ten or more counts support this clonotype. The chain links TRBV15 to TRBJ2-6; D is uncertain. CDR3 length equals 14 residues. The V gene lost 3 bases and the J gene lost 2 bases, with 5 bases spanning the gap. Germline V gene lookup returns CDR1 LNHNV and CDR2 YYDKDF (reference sequence). The CDR3 reads CATSRGTGANVLTF. The CDR3 bases are TGTGCCACCAGCAGGGGAACTGGGGCCAACGTCCTGACTTTC.

The chain combines TRBV9 with TRBJ2-7; D is possibly TRBD2 (7 bases). Germline V gene sequence: CDR1 SGDLS, CDR2 YYNGEE. Trimming removed 2 bases from V and 4 bases from J, with 16 bases in between. The CDR3 length is 15 residues. CDR3 protein: CASSVGGAGAYEQYF. As DNA, the CDR3 is TGTGCCAGCAGCGTCGGGGGCGCGGGGGCGTACGAGCAGTACTTC. Full variable domain (rest looked up from reference TRBV9 and TRBJ2-7): DSGVTQTPKHLITATGQRVTLRCSPRSGDLSVYWYQQSLDQGLQFLIQYYNGEERAKGNILERFSAQQFPDLHSELNLSSLELGDSALYFCASSVGGAGAYEQYFGPGTRLTVT.